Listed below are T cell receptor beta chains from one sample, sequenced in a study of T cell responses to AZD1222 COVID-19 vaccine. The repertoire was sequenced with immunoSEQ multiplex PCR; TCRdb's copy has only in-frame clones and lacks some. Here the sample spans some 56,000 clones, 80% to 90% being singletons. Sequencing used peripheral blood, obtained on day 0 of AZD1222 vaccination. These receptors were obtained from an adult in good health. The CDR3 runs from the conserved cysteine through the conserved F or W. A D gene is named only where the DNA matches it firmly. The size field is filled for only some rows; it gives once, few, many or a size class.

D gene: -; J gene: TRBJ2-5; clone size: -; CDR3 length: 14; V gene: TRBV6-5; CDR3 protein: CASSRGFGAETQYF; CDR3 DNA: TGTGCCAGCAGTAGGGGGTTTGGGGCAGAGACCCAGTACTTC
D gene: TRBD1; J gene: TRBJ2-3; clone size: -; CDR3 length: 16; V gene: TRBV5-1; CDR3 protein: CASSLEGQSNTDTQYF; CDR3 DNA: TGCGCCAGCAGCTTAGAGGGACAGAGTAACACAGATACGCAGTATTTT
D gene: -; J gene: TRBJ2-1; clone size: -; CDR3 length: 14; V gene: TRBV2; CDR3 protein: CASSQQGNYNEQFF; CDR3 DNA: TGTGCCAGCAGTCAACAGGGAAACTACAATGAGCAGTTCTTC
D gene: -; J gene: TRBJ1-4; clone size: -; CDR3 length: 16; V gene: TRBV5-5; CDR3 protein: CASSARQFATNEKLFF; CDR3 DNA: TGTGCCAGCAGCGCACGACAGTTTGCAACTAATGAAAAACTGTTTTTT
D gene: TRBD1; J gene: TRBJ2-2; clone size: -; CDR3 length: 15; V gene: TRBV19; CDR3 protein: CASSGQGADTGELFF; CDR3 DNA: TGTGCCAGTTCCGGACAGGGTGCCGACACCGGGGAGCTGTTTTTT
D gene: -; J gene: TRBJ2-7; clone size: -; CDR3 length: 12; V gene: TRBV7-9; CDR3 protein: CASSLGSHEQYF; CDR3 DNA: TGTGCCAGCAGCTTAGGTTCTCACGAGCAGTACTTC
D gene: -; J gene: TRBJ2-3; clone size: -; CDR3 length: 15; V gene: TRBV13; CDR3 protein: CASSLEQARADTQYF; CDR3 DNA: TGTGCCAGCAGCTTAGAGCAGGCAAGGGCCGATACGCAGTATTTT
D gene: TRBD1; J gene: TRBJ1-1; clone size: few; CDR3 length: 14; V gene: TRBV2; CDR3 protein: CASMSRGLNTEAFF; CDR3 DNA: TGTGCCAGCATGTCCAGGGGGCTCAACACTGAAGCTTTCTTT
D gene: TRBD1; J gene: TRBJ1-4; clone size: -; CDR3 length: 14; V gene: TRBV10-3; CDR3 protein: CAIRAGQEGEKLFF; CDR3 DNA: TGTGCCATCAGGGCGGGACAGGAGGGTGAAAAACTGTTTTTT
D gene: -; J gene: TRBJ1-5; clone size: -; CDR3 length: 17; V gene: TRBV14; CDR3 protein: CASSQGYGVGSDQPQHF; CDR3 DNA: TGTGCCAGCAGCCAAGGTTATGGGGTGGGAAGTGATCAGCCCCAGCATTTT
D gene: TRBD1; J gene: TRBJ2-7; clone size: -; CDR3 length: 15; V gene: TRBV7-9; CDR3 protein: CASSTGTGWTYEQYF; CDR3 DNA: TGTGCCAGCAGCACCGGGACAGGGTGGACTTACGAGCAGTACTTC
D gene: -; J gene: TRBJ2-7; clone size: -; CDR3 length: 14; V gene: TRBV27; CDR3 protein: CASSLTVQGYEQYF; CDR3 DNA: TGTGCCAGCAGTTTAACGGTACAGGGCTACGAGCAGTACTTC
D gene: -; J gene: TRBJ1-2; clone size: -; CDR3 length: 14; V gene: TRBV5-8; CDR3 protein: CASSLGLKDYGYTF; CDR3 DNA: TGTGCCAGCAGCTTGGGACTTAAGGACTATGGCTACACCTTC
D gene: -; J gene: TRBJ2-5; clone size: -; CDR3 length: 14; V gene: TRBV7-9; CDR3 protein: CASSLGALRETQYF; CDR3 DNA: TGTGCCAGCAGCTTAGGGGCGCTACGGGAGACCCAGTACTTC
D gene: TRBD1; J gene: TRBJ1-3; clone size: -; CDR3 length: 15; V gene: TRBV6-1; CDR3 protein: CASSEVGGTGNTIYF; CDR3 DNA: TGTGCCAGCAGTGAAGTAGGGGGCACTGGAAACACCATATATTTT
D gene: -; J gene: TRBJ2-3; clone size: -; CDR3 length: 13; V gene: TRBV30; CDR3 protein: CAWVRGGTDTQYF; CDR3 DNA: TGTGCCTGGGTTAGGGGGGGGACAGATACGCAGTATTTT
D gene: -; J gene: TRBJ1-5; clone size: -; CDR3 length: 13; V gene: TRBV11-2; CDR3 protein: CASSLFGGQPQHF; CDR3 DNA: TGTGCCAGCAGCTTGTTCGGAGGTCAGCCCCAGCATTTT
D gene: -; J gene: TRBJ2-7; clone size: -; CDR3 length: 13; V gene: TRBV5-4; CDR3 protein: CASSSYTSYEQYF; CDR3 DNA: TGTGCCAGCAGCTCATACACATCCTACGAGCAGTACTTC
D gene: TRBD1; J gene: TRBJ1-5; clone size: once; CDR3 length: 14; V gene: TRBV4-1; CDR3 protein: CASSQEPGGQPQHF; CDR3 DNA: TGCGCCAGCAGCCAAGAACCAGGGGGCCAGCCCCAGCATTTT
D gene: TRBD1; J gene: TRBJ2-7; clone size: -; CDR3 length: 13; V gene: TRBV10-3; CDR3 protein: CAIQGVNAYEQYF; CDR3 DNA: TGTGCCATCCAGGGGGTGAATGCCTACGAGCAGTACTTC
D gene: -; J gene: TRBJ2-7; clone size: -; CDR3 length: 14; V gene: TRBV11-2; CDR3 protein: CASSLQGKSYEQYF; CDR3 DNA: TGTGCCAGCAGCTTGCAGGGGAAGTCCTACGAGCAGTACTTC
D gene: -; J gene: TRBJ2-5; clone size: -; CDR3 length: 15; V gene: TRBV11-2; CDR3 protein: CASSFGQGGLETQYF; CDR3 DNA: TGTGCCAGCAGCTTCGGGCAGGGGGGGCTAGAGACCCAGTACTTC
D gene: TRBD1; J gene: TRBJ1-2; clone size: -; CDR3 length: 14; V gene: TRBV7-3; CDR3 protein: CASSETGASYGYTF; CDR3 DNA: TGTGCCAGCAGCGAGACAGGGGCGAGCTATGGCTACACCTTC
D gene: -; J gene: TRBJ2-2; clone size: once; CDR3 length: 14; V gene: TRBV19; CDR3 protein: CASSISANTGELFF; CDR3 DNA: TGTGCCAGTAGTATATCTGCGAACACCGGGGAGCTGTTTTTT
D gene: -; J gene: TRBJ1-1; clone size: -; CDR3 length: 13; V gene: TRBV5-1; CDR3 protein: CASSKGGNTEAFF; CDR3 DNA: TGCGCCAGCAGCAAAGGGGGGAACACTGAAGCTTTCTTT
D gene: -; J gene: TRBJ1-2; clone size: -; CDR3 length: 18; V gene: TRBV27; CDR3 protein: CASSHQYTGGGAYYGYTF; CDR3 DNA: TGTGCCAGCAGCCATCAATATACGGGGGGTGGTGCCTACTATGGCTACACCTTC
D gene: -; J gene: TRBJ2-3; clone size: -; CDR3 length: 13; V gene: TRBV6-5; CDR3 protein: CASSYGHPDTQYF; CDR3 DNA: TGTGCCAGCAGTTACGGACACCCAGATACGCAGTATTTT
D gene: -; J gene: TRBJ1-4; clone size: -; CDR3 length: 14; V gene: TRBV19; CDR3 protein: CASSIPGLDEKLFF; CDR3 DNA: TGTGCCAGTAGTATCCCGGGCCTCGATGAAAAACTGTTTTTT
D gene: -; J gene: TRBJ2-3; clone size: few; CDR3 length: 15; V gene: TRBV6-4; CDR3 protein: CASSDTRQGTDTQYF; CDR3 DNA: TGTGCCAGCAGTGACACAAGACAGGGCACAGATACGCAGTATTTT